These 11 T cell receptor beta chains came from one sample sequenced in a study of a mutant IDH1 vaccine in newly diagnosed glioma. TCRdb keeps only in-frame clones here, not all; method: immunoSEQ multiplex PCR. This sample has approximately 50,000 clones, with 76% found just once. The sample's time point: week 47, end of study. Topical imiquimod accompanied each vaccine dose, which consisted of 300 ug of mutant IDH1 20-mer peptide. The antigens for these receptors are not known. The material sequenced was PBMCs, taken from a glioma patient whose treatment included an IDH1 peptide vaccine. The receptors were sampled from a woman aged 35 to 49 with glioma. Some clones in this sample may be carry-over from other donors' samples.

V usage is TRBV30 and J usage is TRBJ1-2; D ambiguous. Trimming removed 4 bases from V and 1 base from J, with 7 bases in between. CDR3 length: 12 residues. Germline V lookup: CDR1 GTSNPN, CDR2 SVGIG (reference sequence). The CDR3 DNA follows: TGTGCCTGGACAGGAGGTAACTATGGCTACACCTTC. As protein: CAWTGGNYGYTF.

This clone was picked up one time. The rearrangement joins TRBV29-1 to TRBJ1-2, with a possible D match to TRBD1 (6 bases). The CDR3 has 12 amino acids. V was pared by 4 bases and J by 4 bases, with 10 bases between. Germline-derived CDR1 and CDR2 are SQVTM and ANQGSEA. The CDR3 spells CSVGQAGYGYTF. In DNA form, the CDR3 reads TGCAGCGTTGGACAGGCGGGCTATGGCTACACCTTC.

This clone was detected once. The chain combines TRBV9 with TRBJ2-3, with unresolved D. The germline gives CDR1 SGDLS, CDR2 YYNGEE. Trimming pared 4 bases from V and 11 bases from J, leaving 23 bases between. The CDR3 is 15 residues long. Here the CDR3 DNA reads TGTGCCAGCAGCCAAACATGGAACCTTGAAGTAGGGCAGTATTTT. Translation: CASSQTWNLEVGQYF.

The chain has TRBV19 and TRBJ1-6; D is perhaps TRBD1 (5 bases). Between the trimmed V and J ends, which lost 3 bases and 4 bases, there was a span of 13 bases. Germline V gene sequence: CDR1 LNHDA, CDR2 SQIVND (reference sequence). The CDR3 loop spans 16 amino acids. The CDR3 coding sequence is TGTGCCAGTAGTATTGGGAGACAGAGATATAATTCACCCCTCCACTTT. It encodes CASSIGRQRYNSPLHF.

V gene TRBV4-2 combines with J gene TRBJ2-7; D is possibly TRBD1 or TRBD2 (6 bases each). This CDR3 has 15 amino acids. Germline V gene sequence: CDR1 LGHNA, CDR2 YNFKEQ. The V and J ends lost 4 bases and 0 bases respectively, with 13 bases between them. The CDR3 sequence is CASSPDGGHSYEQYF. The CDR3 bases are TGTGCCAGCAGCCCGGACGGGGGCCACTCCTACGAGCAGTACTTC.

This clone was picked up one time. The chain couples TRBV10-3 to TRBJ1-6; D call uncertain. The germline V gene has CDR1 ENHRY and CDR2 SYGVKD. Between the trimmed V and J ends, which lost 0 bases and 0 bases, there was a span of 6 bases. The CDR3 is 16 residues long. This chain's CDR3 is CAISESSDSYNSPLHF. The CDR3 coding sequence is TGTGCCATCAGTGAGTCGAGTGACTCCTATAATTCACCCCTCCACTTT.

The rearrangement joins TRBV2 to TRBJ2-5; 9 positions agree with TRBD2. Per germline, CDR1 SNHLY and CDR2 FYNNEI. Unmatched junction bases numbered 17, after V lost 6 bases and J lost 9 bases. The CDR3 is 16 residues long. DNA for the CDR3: TGTGCCAGCAGAGGTAGCGGGGGCATTCTCAAACTGGCCCAGTACTTC. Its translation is CASRGSGGILKLAQYF.

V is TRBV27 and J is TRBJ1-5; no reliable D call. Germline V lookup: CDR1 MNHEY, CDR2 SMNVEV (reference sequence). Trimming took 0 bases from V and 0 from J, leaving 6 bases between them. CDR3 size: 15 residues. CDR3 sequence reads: CASSLSSYSNQPQHF. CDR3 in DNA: TGTGCCAGCAGTTTATCCAGCTATAGCAATCAGCCCCAGCATTTT.

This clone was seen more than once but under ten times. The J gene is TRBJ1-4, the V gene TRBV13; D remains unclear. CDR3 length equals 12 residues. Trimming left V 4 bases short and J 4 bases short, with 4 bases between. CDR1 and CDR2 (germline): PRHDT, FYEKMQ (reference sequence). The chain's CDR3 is CASSSGNEKLFF. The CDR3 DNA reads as TGTGCCAGCAGCTCGGGTAATGAAAAACTGTTTTTT.

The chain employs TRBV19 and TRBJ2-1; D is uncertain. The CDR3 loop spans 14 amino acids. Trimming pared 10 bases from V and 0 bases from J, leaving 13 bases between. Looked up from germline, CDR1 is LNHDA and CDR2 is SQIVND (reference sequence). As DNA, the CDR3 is TGTGCCACTTCATCGCGACTCTCCTACAATGAGCAGTTCTTC. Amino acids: CATSSRLSYNEQFF.

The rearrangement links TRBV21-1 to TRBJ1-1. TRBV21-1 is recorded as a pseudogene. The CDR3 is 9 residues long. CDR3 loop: CASSPEAFF. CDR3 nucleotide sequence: TGTGCCAGCAGCCCTGAAGCTTTCTTT.